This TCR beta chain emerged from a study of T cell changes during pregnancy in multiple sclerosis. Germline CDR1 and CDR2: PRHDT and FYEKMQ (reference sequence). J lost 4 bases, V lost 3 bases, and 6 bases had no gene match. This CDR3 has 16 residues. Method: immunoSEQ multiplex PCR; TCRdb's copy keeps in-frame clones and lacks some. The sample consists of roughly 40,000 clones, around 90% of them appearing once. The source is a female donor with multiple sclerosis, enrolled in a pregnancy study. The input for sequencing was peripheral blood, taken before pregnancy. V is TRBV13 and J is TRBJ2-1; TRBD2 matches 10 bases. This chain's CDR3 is CASSLASGGPYNEQFF. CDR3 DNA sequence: TGTGCCAGCAGCTTGGCTAGCGGGGGCCCTTACAATGAGCAGTTCTTC.